A single sample gave rise to the 23 T cell receptor beta chains below, sequenced in a study of regulatory T cells in long-lasting Graves disease. Time point meaning: persistent/refractory GD, antithyroid drugs over 5 years with positive TRAb. The TCR library was made from RNA that had been extracted from PBMCs in TRIzol. Arm-PCR of CDR3 regions with iRepertoire HTBI primers generated TCR beta libraries. Using its own MiXCR run on the multiplex PCR reads, TCRdb lists one record per CDR3 protein. The sample has about 660,000 distinct CDR3 sequences; around 32% are singletons. This material consisted of peripheral blood mononuclear cells (PBMCs), taken when the disease was refractory, from a patient treated with antithyroid drugs. Source of these receptors: a female donor with Graves disease.

This clonotype has just a few counts. This chain uses TRBV19 with TRBJ1-1; the D gene is possibly TRBD1 (5 bases). From germline, CDR1 is LNHDA and CDR2 SQIVND (reference sequence). This CDR3 comprises 14 residues. Trimming removed 1 base at V and 4 bases at J, with 10 bases between. The CDR3 DNA follows: TGTGCCAGTAGTATAGGGGGGTCGGGCACTGAAGCTTTCTTT. This translates into CASSIGGSGTEAFF.

This clonotype was picked up one time. This may arise from a read error, as a much more abundant clone is one base away. The DNA of the CDR3 is TGTGCCAGCAGCAATCCAGGGAACACTGAAGCTTTCTTT. It translates to CASSNPGNTEAFF. The chain links TRBV5-4 to TRBJ1-1; D is unclear. The CDR3 consists of 13 residues. CDR1 and CDR2 (germline): SGHNT, YYREEE (reference sequence). Trimming cost V 4 bases and J 1 base, with 8 bases left between them.

The chain links TRBV12-3 or TRBV12-4 to TRBJ1-4; a weak D match, TRBD1 (6 bases). V was trimmed by 0 bases and J by 7 bases, leaving 12 bases between them. CDR3 size: 15 residues. CDR3 in amino acids: CASSLAPGASEKLFF. The DNA for the CDR3 is TGTGCCAGCAGTTTAGCGCCGGGGGCGAGTGAAAAACTGTTTTTT.

This clonotype has at least ten counts. The chain couples TRBV20-1 to TRBJ1-2, with D hard to call. V was shortened by 1 base and J by 4 bases, with 1 base between the two germline ends. The CDR3 runs 10 residues. Germline V CDR1 and CDR2: DFQATT, SNEGSKA (reference sequence). CDR3 protein: CSARAYGYTF. The CDR3 region has the DNA TGCAGTGCTAGAGCCTATGGCTACACCTTC.

V and J are TRBV7-7 and TRBJ2-5, with D tentatively TRBD1 or TRBD2 (5 bases each). Germline CDR1 SSHAT, CDR2 FNYEAQ (reference sequence). V was clipped by 0 bases and J by 4 bases, with 15 bases between them. The CDR3 sequence is 16 residues long. CDR3 amino acids: CASSLAGRGVGETQYF. CDR3 nucleotides: TGTGCCAGCAGCTTAGCAGGGCGAGGGGTAGGAGAGACCCAGTACTTC.

A few counts support this clonotype. The chain links TRBV20-1 to TRBJ1-5; 10 bases agree with TRBD1. The CDR3 is made up of 14 amino acids. Germline trimming cut 4 bases from V and 5 bases from J; bases unmatched to any gene: 5. The germline V gene has CDR1 DFQATT and CDR2 SNEGSKA (reference sequence). DNA for the CDR3: TGCAGTGCTATCGGACAGGGGGTTGATCAGCCCCAGCATTTT. This codes for CSAIGQGVDQPQHF.

V usage is TRBV7-3 and J usage is TRBJ2-1; weak D call: TRBD1 (6 bases). Per germline, CDR1 SGHTA and CDR2 FQGTGA. Deletions cut 5 bases from V and 4 bases from J, with 12 bases between. This CDR3 contains 14 residues. CDR3 sequence: CASSPQGYYNEQFF. CDR3 bases: TGTGCCAGCAGCCCCCAGGGGTATTACAATGAGCAGTTCTTC.

The CDR3 nucleotides read TGTGCCAGCAGCTTGGATAGGAGGGAGACCCAGTACTTC. This gives the protein CASSLDRRETQYF. This chain links TRBV5-5 with TRBJ2-5, with D perhaps matching TRBD2 (5 bases). The CDR3 has 13 residues. Germline-derived CDR1 and CDR2 are SGHKS and YYEKEE (reference sequence). Trimming pared 0 bases from V and 5 bases from J, leaving 8 bases between.

This clonotype has just a few counts. The gene calls are TRBV3-1 and TRBJ2-5, with D maybe TRBD1 (6 bases). Looked up from germline, CDR1 is LGHDT and CDR2 is YNNKEL (reference sequence). The ends were cut back, 6 bases at V and 0 bases at J, with 14 bases in the middle. This CDR3 region has 15 residues. As DNA, the CDR3 is TGTGCCAGCAGTCGCAACCGGGACAACCAAGAGACCCAGTACTTC. Translation: CASSRNRDNQETQYF.

This clonotype was seen only a few times. The chain employs TRBV30 and TRBJ2-7, with D unclear. There are 14 residues in the CDR3. V lost 0 bases and J 1 base, leaving 10 bases between the germline ends. Germline CDR1 is GTSNPN and CDR2 is SVGIG (reference sequence). CDR3 loop: CAWSVGRRSYEQYF. CDR3 coding DNA: TGTGCCTGGAGTGTAGGTAGGAGATCCTACGAGCAGTACTTC. Filled out from reference TRBV30 and TRBJ2-7, the complete variable domain reads SQTIHQWPATLVQPVGSPLSLECTVEGTSNPNLYWYRQAAGRGLQLLFYSVGIGQISSEVPQNLSASRPQDRQFILSSKKLLLSDSGFYLCAWSVGRRSYEQYFGPGTRLTVT.

V and J are TRBV11-2 and TRBJ2-7, with TRBD2 matching over 10 bases. The CDR3 length is 15 residues. CDR1 SGHAT and CDR2 FQNNGV come from the germline V gene. V shed 6 bases, J shed 3 bases, and the junction held 8 bases outside the gene matches. Here the CDR3 DNA reads TGTGCCAGCAGACCTGGACTAGCGGAAATCTACGAGCAGTACTTC. Residues: CASRPGLAEIYEQYF.

The J gene is TRBJ2-7, the V gene TRBV10-3, with 10 positions matching TRBD2. CDR3 length equals 15 residues. Trimming cost V 2 bases and J 2 bases; bases outside gene matches: 3. CDR1 and CDR2 (germline): ENHRY, SYGVKD. The CDR3 nucleotides are TGTGCCATCAGTGAGCCCCTAGCGGGGGCCTACGAGCAGTACTTC. As protein: CAISEPLAGAYEQYF.

This clonotype has ten or more counts. This chain uses TRBV28 with TRBJ1-5; TRBD1 matches 8 bases. Germline CDR1 is MDHEN and CDR2 is SYDVKM. The CDR3 length is 15 residues. V gave up 3 bases and J gave up 6 bases; unmatched junction bases: 7. CDR3 loop: CASSFQPGGGQPQHF. The CDR3 coding sequence is TGTGCCAGCAGTTTTCAACCAGGGGGCGGTCAGCCCCAGCATTTT.

The gene calls are TRBV6-1 and TRBJ1-5, with D perhaps TRBD1 (6 bases). CDR3 length: 16 residues. V dropped 6 bases and J dropped 5 bases, with 20 bases sitting between them. CDR1 and CDR2 (germline): MNHNS, SASEGT. The CDR3 DNA is TGTGCCAGCAGCACTTACGGGGGGCTCGGGGATCAGCCCCAGCATTTT. This sequence encodes CASSTYGGLGDQPQHF.

This clonotype was recorded a few times. The chain employs TRBV27 and TRBJ2-5; possible D gene TRBD1, 5 bases. The CDR3 runs 14 residues. Trimming took 0 bases from V and 5 from J, leaving 10 bases between them. In germline, CDR1 is MNHEY, CDR2 SMNVEV (reference sequence). DNA for the CDR3: TGTGCCAGCAGTTTATCCGGACAAACGGAGACCCAGTACTTC. It codes for CASSLSGQTETQYF.

This chain connects TRBV4-1 to TRBJ2-7; 10 positions agree with TRBD2. Unmatched junction bases numbered 2, after V lost 0 bases and J lost 0 bases. CDR1 is MGHRA, CDR2 YSYEKL, per germline. This CDR3 has 16 residues. The CDR3 DNA follows: TGCGCCAGCAGCCAAGACCGACTAGCGGGCTCCTACGAGCAGTACTTC. This encodes CASSQDRLAGSYEQYF.

The J gene is TRBJ1-3, the V gene TRBV3-1; possibly TRBD1 for D (6 bases). Germline V lookup: CDR1 LGHDT, CDR2 YNNKEL (reference sequence). The CDR3 totals 17 residues. With 3 bases removed from V and 4 bases from J, the gap between germline ends came to 19 bases. This CDR3 is CASSQSHPGTRGNTIYF. In DNA, the CDR3 is TGTGCCAGCAGCCAGTCTCATCCAGGGACACGCGGAAACACCATATATTTT.

This clonotype came up a few times. This chain joins TRBV30 and TRBJ2-5, with 7 nucleotides matching TRBD2. Germline V gene sequence: CDR1 GTSNPN, CDR2 SVGIG (reference sequence). The CDR3 spans 14 residues. J lost 1 base, V lost 6 bases, and 8 bases had no gene match. CDR3 residues: CACASGLFQETQYF. For the CDR3, the DNA is TGTGCCTGTGCCTCGGGACTATTCCAAGAGACCCAGTACTTC.

CDR3 loop: CSARAQPNTEAFF. CDR3 sequence (DNA): TGCAGTGCTAGAGCACAGCCGAACACTGAAGCTTTCTTT. This chain uses TRBV20-1 with TRBJ1-1; no clear D gene. The CDR3 is 13 residues long. V was shortened by 1 base and J by 1 base, with 7 bases between the two germline ends. CDR1 and CDR2 (germline): DFQATT, SNEGSKA (reference sequence).

This clonotype was found a few times. This chain joins TRBV19 and TRBJ1-2; possibly TRBD1 for D (5 bases). The CDR3 length is 14 residues. V lost 2 bases to trimming and J lost 4 bases, with 11 bases between them. Germline V gene lookup returns CDR1 LNHDA and CDR2 SQIVND (reference sequence). In nucleotides, the CDR3 is TGTGCCAGTAGTATACGACAGACGCCCTATGGCTACACCTTC. The encoded protein is CASSIRQTPYGYTF.

About this clonotype itself: A read error may produce the germline difference seen at one junction end. The chain has TRBV6-4 and TRBJ1-5, with TRBD1 matching 9 bases. In germline, CDR1 is MRHNA, CDR2 SNTAGT. This CDR3 has 13 amino acids. The CDR3 here is CASSDGQGSPQHF. The CDR3 DNA reads as TGTGCTAGCAGTGACGGACAGGGGAGTCCCCAGCATTTT.

This clonotype was picked up one time. This chain connects TRBV15 to TRBJ1-5; D is undetermined. Trimming removed 1 base from V and 5 bases from J, with 9 bases in between. The CDR3 is 14 amino acids. CDR1 LNHNV and CDR2 YYDKDF come from the germline V gene (reference sequence). Here the CDR3 DNA reads TGTGCCACCAGCAGAGGTGATATGGATCAGCCCCAGCATTTT. Translating gives CATSRGDMDQPQHF. Together with reference TRBV15 and TRBJ1-5, the CDR3 gives the full variable domain: DAMVIQNPRYQVTQFGKPVTLSCSQTLNHNVMYWYQQKSSQAPKLLFHYYDKDFNNEADTPDNFQSRRPNTSFCFLDIRSPGLGDTAMYLCATSRGDMDQPQHFGDGTRLSIL.

This clonotype has more than one count but fewer than ten. The rearrangement uses TRBV6-2 or TRBV6-3 and TRBJ2-4; the D gene is possibly TRBD2 (6 bases). Germline CDR1 reads MNHEY; CDR2 reads SVGEGT. Trimming cost V 6 bases and J 4 bases, with 16 bases left between them. CDR3 size: 15 residues. DNA of the CDR3: TGTGCCAGCAGGGCCATGGGGGGACCTAAAAACATTCAGTACTTC. Protein: CASRAMGGPKNIQYF.